This T cell receptor (beta chain) was profiled in a study of blood T cell repertoires in COVID-19. Study overall: T cells, B-cell-depleted T cells, or PBMCs supplied cDNA or gDNA.

The CDR3 sequence is 15 residues long. V was trimmed by 8 bases and J by 1 base, leaving 16 bases between them. The germline V gene encodes CDR1 SNHLY and CDR2 FYNNEI. Study processing details: Amplification with reference gene primers provided the estimates of nucleated cell counts. Produced via immunoSEQ multiplex PCR; TCRdb's table is partial and in-frame only. That table is the source of V, J and clone size, and D and trimming were worked out from the DNA. The sample has 98,000 or so clones, 75% to 90% seen once; the top ten hold 26%. J is TRBJ2-3 and V is TRBV2, with D maybe TRBD1 (6 bases). Source material: peripheral blood. The receptor was derived from a man aged 60-69 years with acute or convalescent COVID-19. CDR3 protein: CASGRQGSRTDTQYF. CDR3 DNA sequence: TGTGCCAGCGGGCGGCAGGGGTCCCGCACAGATACGCAGTATTTT.